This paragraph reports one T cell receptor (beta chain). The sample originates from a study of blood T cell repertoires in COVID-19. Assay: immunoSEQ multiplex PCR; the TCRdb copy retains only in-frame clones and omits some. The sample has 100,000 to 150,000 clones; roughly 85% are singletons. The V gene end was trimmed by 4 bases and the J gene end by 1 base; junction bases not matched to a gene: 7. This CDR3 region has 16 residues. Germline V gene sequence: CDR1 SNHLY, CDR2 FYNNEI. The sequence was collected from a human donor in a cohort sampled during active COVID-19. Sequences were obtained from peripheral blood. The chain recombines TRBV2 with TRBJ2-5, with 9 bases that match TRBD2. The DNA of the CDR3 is TGTGCCAGCAGTGTAGCGGGAGCCTCTCTCCAAGAGACCCAGTACTTC. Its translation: CASSVAGASLQETQYF.